The source of this TCR beta chain is a study of blood T cell repertoires in COVID-19. Study details: PBMCs, B-cell-depleted T cells, or T cells provided the cDNA or gDNA that made up the material.

Per the original data handling: Quantification of nucleated cells was approximated via reference gene primer amplification. Assay: immunoSEQ multiplex PCR; the TCRdb copy retains only in-frame clones and omits some. V and J calls plus clone size are reproduced from that table; the DNA served to infer D and trimming. The table has more than 300,000 clones, around 87% seen once. Germline values: CDR1 SGHRS, CDR2 YFSETQ. This CDR3 region has 15 residues. Trimming left V 2 bases short and J 5 bases short, with 13 bases between. Sample: peripheral blood. This clonotype was obtained from a woman aged 25-40 years with COVID-19, enrolled during active disease. The J gene is TRBJ2-2, the V gene TRBV5-1; D is undetermined. The CDR3 DNA follows: TGCGCCAGCAGCTTAACGCGAGGATCTACCGGGGAGCTGTTTTTT. It translates to CASSLTRGSTGELFF.